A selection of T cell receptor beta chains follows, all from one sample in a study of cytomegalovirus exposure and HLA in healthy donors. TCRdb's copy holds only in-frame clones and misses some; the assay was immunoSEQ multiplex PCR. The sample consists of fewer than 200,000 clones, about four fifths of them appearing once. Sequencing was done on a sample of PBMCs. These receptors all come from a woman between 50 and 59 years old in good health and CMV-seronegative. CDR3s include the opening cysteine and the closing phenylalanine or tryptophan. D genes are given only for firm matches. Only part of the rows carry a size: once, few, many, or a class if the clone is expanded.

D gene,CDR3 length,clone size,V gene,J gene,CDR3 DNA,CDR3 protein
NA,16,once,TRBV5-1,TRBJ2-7,TGCGCCAGCAGCCCGGGTCTCCTTACACTCTCCTACGAGCAGTACTTC,CASSPGLLTLSYEQYF
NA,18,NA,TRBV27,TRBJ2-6,TGTGCCAGCAGTTTCTCGCAGAGGTTTAGCTCTGGGGCCAACGTCCTGACTTTC,CASSFSQRFSSGANVLTF
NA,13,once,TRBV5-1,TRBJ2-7,TGCGCCAGCAGCTTCGGCAGGACCTACGAGCAGTACTTC,CASSFGRTYEQYF
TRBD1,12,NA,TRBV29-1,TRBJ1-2,TGCAGCGTTGTACAGGGGATCGGTGGCTACACCTTC,CSVVQGIGGYTF
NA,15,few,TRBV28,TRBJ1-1,TGTGCCAGCAGTTTAATTGGCAGAAAGAACACTGAAGCTTTCTTT,CASSLIGRKNTEAFF
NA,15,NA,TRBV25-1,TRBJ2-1,TGTGCCAGCAGTGACCGTGGGGGGTCCTACAATGAGCAGTTCTTC,CASSDRGGSYNEQFF
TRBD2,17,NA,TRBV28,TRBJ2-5,TGTGCCAGCAGTTCTCTATCATTAGCGGGTTGGCAAGAGACCCAGTACTTC,CASSSLSLAGWQETQYF
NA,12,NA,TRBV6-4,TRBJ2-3,TGTGCCAGCAGTGACCAGGGGACTACGCAGTATTTT,CASSDQGTTQYF
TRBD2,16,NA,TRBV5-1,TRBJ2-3,TGCGCCAGCAGCGCGCGACTAGCGGAGGGCACAGATACGCAGTATTTT,CASSARLAEGTDTQYF
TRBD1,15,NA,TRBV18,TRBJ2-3,TGTGCCAGCTCCCCCTCCGGGACAGGGGTAGATACGCAGTATTTT,CASSPSGTGVDTQYF
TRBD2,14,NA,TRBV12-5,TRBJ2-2,TGTGCTAGCAGCGGGAGGGCGAACACCGGGGAGCTGTTTTTT,CASSGRANTGELFF
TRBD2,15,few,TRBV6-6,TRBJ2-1,TGTGCCAGCAGAACTAGGGCTAGCGGGCAAAATGAGCAGTTCTTC,CASRTRASGQNEQFF
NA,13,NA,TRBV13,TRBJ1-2,TGTGCCAGCAGCTCGGGAATGGTGTACGGCTACACCTTC,CASSSGMVYGYTF
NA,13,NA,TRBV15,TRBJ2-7,TGTGCCACCAGCAGAGCGAGTTCCTACGAGCAGTACTTC,CATSRASSYEQYF
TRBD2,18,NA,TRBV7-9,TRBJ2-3,TGTGCCAGCAGCTTAAGAGTTGGGGGGACTAGGGGCACAGATACGCAGTATTTT,CASSLRVGGTRGTDTQYF
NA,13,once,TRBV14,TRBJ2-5,TGTGCCAGCAGCCAAGCAAGGGGAGAGACCCAGTACTTC,CASSQARGETQYF
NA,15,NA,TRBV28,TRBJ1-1,TGTGCCAGCAGTCCACGGACGGAGGATTTGGCTGAAGCTTTCTTT,CASSPRTEDLAEAFF
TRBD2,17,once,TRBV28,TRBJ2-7,TGTGCCAGCAGTTTTCTCTGGGCTAGCGGGTTCTCCTACGAGCAGTACTTC,CASSFLWASGFSYEQYF
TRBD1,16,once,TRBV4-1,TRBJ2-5,TGCGCCAGCAGCCAAACGAGGTCAGGGGGTACGGAGACCCAGTACTTC,CASSQTRSGGTETQYF
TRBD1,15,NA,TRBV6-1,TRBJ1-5,TGTGCCAGCAGAGCCTCCGGGACAGGCAATCAGCCCCAGCATTTT,CASRASGTGNQPQHF
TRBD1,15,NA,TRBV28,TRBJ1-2,TGTGCCAGCAGTTTATCGACAGGGTTGGACTATGGCTACACCTTC,CASSLSTGLDYGYTF
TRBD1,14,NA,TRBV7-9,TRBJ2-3,TGTGCCAGCATACCAGGGGGCTTAGCAGATACGCAGTATTTT,CASIPGGLADTQYF
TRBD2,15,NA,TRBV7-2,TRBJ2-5,TGTGCCAGCAGCTTCCTGGGAGGGCTATTAGAGACCCAGTACTTC,CASSFLGGLLETQYF
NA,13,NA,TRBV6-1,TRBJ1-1,TGTGCCAGCAGTGAAATGCTCCTAAGTGAAGCTTTCTTT,CASSEMLLSEAFF
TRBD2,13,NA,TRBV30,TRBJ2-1,TGTGCCTCAAGCGGGGGCCCCTACAATGAGCAGTTCTTC,CASSGGPYNEQFF
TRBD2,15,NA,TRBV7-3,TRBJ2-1,TGTGCCAGCAGCTTAGGCGGGAGGACGGGTCCGGAGCAGTTCTTC,CASSLGGRTGPEQFF
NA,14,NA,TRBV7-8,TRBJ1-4,TGTGCCAGCAGCCGCAGGGAGGGTGATGAAAAACTGTTTTTT,CASSRREGDEKLFF
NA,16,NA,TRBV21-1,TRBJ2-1,TGTGCCAGCAGCATTTGGGGACTAGCGGGAGTTGATGAGCAGTTCTTC,CASSIWGLAGVDEQFF
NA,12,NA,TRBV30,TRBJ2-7,TGTGCCTGGGGGCCAGGGTACTACGAGCAGTACTTC,CAWGPGYYEQYF
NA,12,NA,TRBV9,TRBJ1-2,TGTGCCAGCAGCGCATACAGGGCTGGCTACACCTTC,CASSAYRAGYTF
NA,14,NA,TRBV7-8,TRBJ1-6,TGTGCCAGCAGCCCTAGAGCAGGGTTCTCACCCCTCCACTTT,CASSPRAGFSPLHF
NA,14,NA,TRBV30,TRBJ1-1,TGTGCCTGGAGTGACCTTCCGGGGGGCACTGAAGCTTTCTTT,CAWSDLPGGTEAFF
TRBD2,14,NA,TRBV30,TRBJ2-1,TGTGCCTGGAGTTTCGGGGGGGGCTACAATGAGCAGTTCTTC,CAWSFGGGYNEQFF
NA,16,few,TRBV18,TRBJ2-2,TGTGCCAGCTCACCACTCACCAGGGCGAACACCGGGGAGCTGTTTTTT,CASSPLTRANTGELFF
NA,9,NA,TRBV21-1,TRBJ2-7,TGTGCCAGCCTAAACGAGCAGTACTTC,CASLNEQYF
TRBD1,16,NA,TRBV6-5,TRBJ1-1,TGTGCCAGCAGTTACCGACAGGGCCATCGGTACACTGAAGCTTTCTTT,CASSYRQGHRYTEAFF
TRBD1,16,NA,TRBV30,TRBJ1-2,TGTGCCTGGAGCGACGCGCCGCGACAGGGGATATATGGCTACACCTTC,CAWSDAPRQGIYGYTF
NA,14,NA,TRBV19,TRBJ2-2,TGTGCCACCCGGCACAGATCGAACACCGGGGAGCTGTTTTTT,CATRHRSNTGELFF
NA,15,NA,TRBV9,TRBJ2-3,TGTGCCAGCAGCGTAGTAGGAGAGTACACAGATACGCAGTATTTT,CASSVVGEYTDTQYF